This passage covers 4 T cell receptor beta chains from one sample sequenced in a study of early T cells in non-severe SARS-CoV-2 infection. One entry per CDR3 protein, called by TCRdb with MiXCR from the 5' RACE reads. The data show over 100,000 distinct CDR3 sequences, about an eighth seen once. Sequencing was done on a sample of whole blood. These receptors were collected from an adult who was a healthcare worker with PCR-confirmed SARS-CoV-2 infection or an uninfected control (not recorded which).

This clonotype was observed a few times. CDR3 coding DNA: TGTGCCAGCAGCCCGAGTCTGAGCTCCTACGAGCAGTACTTC. It codes for CASSPSLSSYEQYF. V gene TRBV7-2 combines with J gene TRBJ2-7; D unclear. There are 14 residues in the CDR3. V was trimmed by 5 bases and J by 0 bases, leaving 11 bases between them. Germline V gives CDR1 SGHTA, CDR2 FQGNSA.

The CDR3 protein is CASSVREGTYNEQFF. The DNA for the CDR3 is TGTGCCAGCAGCGTACGGGAGGGTACCTACAATGAGCAGTTCTTC. The V call is TRBV6-6, the J call TRBJ2-1; 8 nucleotides align to TRBD2. The V and J ends lost 6 bases and 2 bases, in that order; junction bases with no gene match: 6. This CDR3 comprises 15 residues. The germline CDR1 and CDR2 sequences are MNHNY and SVGAGI (reference sequence).

J is TRBJ2-1 and V is TRBV29-1; the D is unclear. Looked up from germline, CDR1 is SQVTM and CDR2 is ANQGSEA. The CDR3 extends over 12 amino acids. Between the trimmed V and J ends, which lost 5 bases and 9 bases, there was a span of 14 bases. The CDR3 nucleotides are TGCAGCGTTTACGTTAGGCTAAGTGAGCAGTTCTTC. Translated: CSVYVRLSEQFF.

This rearrangement joins TRBV12-3 or TRBV12-4 to TRBJ2-2; tentative D call: TRBD2 (5 bases). The V and J ends lost 3 bases and 9 bases respectively, with 8 bases between them. The CDR3 is 12 amino acids. CDR3 in amino acids: CASSFGSWELFF. CDR3 coding DNA: TGTGCCAGCAGTTTTGGGAGTTGGGAGCTGTTTTTT.